The 8 T cell receptor beta chains reported below all come from one sample, sequenced in a study of blood T cell repertoires in COVID-19. Clones were sequenced by immunoSEQ multiplex PCR, and TCRdb holds only the in-frame ones, with some missing. The sample holds under 200,000 clones, about 82% seen once. Sequenced material: peripheral blood. Receptor source: a man between 70 and 80 years old with active or convalescent COVID-19.

The chain is built from TRBV5-1 and TRBJ2-7; D gene ambiguous. The germline V gene encodes CDR1 SGHRS and CDR2 YFSETQ. Trimming removed 6 bases from V and 6 bases from J, with 10 bases in between. This CDR3 comprises 11 residues. Here the CDR3 reads CASNAEGEQYF. The CDR3 bases are TGCGCCAGCAATGCGGAAGGCGAGCAGTACTTC.

The genes are TRBV30 and TRBJ2-3; TRBD1 matches 8 bases. The CDR3 runs to 15 residues. CDR1 is GTSNPN and CDR2 is SVGIG in the germline V gene (reference sequence). V lost 0 bases to trimming and J lost 6 bases; unmatched junction nucleotides: 8. CDR3 DNA sequence: TGTGCCTGGAGTGTAGGGCTCAGACAGGGGGATACGCAGTATTTT. It encodes CAWSVGLRQGDTQYF.

The rearrangement links TRBV7-9 to TRBJ2-1; D perhaps matches TRBD1 (5 bases). The CDR3 length is 16 residues. Trimming stripped 5 bases from V and 2 bases from J, with 16 bases between. Germline-derived CDR1 and CDR2 are SEHNR and FQNEAQ (reference sequence). The DNA of the CDR3 is TGTGCCAGCAGCGCGCCTCCACAGGAGACCTACAATGAGCAGTTCTTC. Protein product: CASSAPPQETYNEQFF. The entire variable domain, with the rest obtained from reference TRBV7-9 and TRBJ2-1, is as follows: DTGVSQNPRHKITKRGQNVTFRCDPISEHNRLYWYRQTLGQGPEFLTYFQNEAQLEKSRLLSDRFSAERPKGSFSTLEIQRTEQGDSAMYLCASSAPPQETYNEQFFGPGTRLTVL.

This chain joins TRBV27 and TRBJ1-2; 8 nucleotides match TRBD1. V gave up 5 bases and J gave up 0 bases; unmatched junction bases: 8. Germline CDR1 MNHEY, CDR2 SMNVEV (reference sequence). The CDR3 totals 16 residues. Here the CDR3 DNA reads TGTGCCAGCAGTGGTAGGACAGGGAGAGCTAACTATGGCTACACCTTC. Its translation is CASSGRTGRANYGYTF.

This rearrangement joins TRBV3-1 (or the pseudogene TRBV3-2) to TRBJ2-7, with a tentative D call TRBD2 (6 bases). CDR3 length equals 16 residues. Germline CDR1 LGHDT, CDR2 YNNKEL (reference sequence). The V gene lost 4 bases and the J gene lost 0 bases, with 16 bases spanning the gap. This CDR3 is CASSPRERSSSYEQYF. The CDR3 DNA is TGTGCCAGCAGCCCTCGGGAGCGGTCGAGCTCCTACGAGCAGTACTTC.

There are a few counts of this clone. The chain recombines TRBV5-1 with TRBJ2-2, with D maybe TRBD1 (5 bases). Germline V gene data show CDR1 as SGHRS and CDR2 as YFSETQ. Trimming took off 4 bases at V and 4 bases at J, with 14 bases between the two ends. The CDR3 runs 15 residues. CDR3 amino acids: CASSDVSGFTGELFF. In DNA form, the CDR3 reads TGCGCCAGCAGCGATGTGTCAGGGTTCACCGGGGAGCTGTTTTTT.

This clone was found a few times. The rearrangement joins TRBV3-1 (or the pseudogene TRBV3-2) to TRBJ2-7, with 7 nucleotides matching TRBD1. This CDR3 is built from 14 residues. CDR1 is LGHDT, CDR2 YNNKEL, per germline (reference sequence). V lost 4 bases, J lost 5 bases, and 8 bases stayed unmatched. As DNA, the CDR3 is TGTGCCAGCAGCCCGGACAGGAACAGTCACGAGCAGTACTTC. Translated, it gives CASSPDRNSHEQYF.

The chain combines TRBV4-3 with TRBJ2-7; 8 bases line up with TRBD2. Looked up from germline, CDR1 is LGHNA and CDR2 is YSLEER. The CDR3 runs to 15 residues. Germline trimming cut 0 bases from V and 9 bases from J; bases unmatched to any gene: 10. CDR3 loop: CASSQDLPGRVRQYF. CDR3 sequence (DNA): TGCGCCAGCAGCCAAGATCTCCCCGGGAGGGTGCGGCAGTACTTC.